This section outlines one T cell receptor beta chain sequence together with its context. Its antigen is unknown. Every individual CD8+ T cell subset underwent sorting in triplicate at more than 250,000 cells apiece. Definition of naive CD8+ T cells rested on a CD45RO-CCR7+CD27+CD95- profile. This entry belongs to a study of CXCR3-negative and CXCR3-positive naive CD8 T cells. CDR1 and CDR2 (germline): LGHDT, YNNKEL (reference sequence). The CDR3 contains 14 residues. Study-level points and caveats: The majority of assays used fresh PBMCs, and CXCR3 expression partially decreased after cryopreservation. Naive cells positive for CXCR3 carried more hydrophobic TRB CDR3s than CXCR3-negative ones.

Researchers prepared the TRB cDNA libraries using 5' RACE with UMI labels. No DNA is given; TCRdb re-called the 5' RACE reads and lists each CDR3 protein once. This table lists about 98,000 distinct CDR3 sequences. The chain employs TRBV3-1 and TRBJ2-7. The clonotype was recovered from a human donor in good health. Some clones in this sample may be carry-over from other donors' samples. Specimen: naive CXCR3+ CD8+ T cells from blood. The sample's subset: CD45RO-CCR7+CD27+CD95- naive CD8+ T cells expressing CXCR3 (TNR3+). CDR3 amino acids: CASSQVRFAYEQYF.